This paragraph reports one TCR beta chain. These data are taken from a study of cytomegalovirus exposure and HLA in healthy donors. Deletions cut 4 bases from V and 6 bases from J, with 21 bases between. This CDR3 spans 17 amino acids. CDR1 MNHNS and CDR2 SASEGT come from the germline V gene. Profiling relied on immunoSEQ multiplex PCR, and the TCRdb table lists in-frame clones only, not all of them. Of tens of thousands of clones detected, roughly 83% appear once; the ten largest clones hold 9% to 14%. The chain employs TRBV6-1 and TRBJ1-4; perhaps TRBD1 as D (5 bases). The sample taken for sequencing was PBMCs. This TCR derives from a young woman in good health and CMV-seropositive. CDR3 bases: TGTGCCAGCAGTGTCGAGGCCGGCGGACAAGGAGATGAAAAACTGTTTTTT. Translated, it gives CASSVEAGGQGDEKLFF.